These 9 T cell receptor beta chains were all obtained from the same sample, sequenced in a study of sequential checkpoint blockade in melanoma. Treatment denoted: randomized to nivolumab then ipilimumab (arm A) or the reverse (arm B). Here immunoSEQ multiplex PCR was the method, and the copy in TCRdb shows in-frame clones only, minus some. The sample contains about 6,100 clones, over 15% of which appear only once. The sequencing used tumor tissue (inferred from file names), collected from a patient given nivolumab and ipilimumab in sequence. The receptors were sampled from a human donor with melanoma.

The chain is built from TRBV10-2 and TRBJ2-1, with D perhaps TRBD1 (6 bases). CDR3 length: 14 amino acids. Trimming took 6 bases from V and 6 from J, leaving 15 bases between them. In germline, CDR1 is WSHSY, CDR2 SAAADI. The CDR3 DNA follows: TGCGCCAGCAGGCAGACAGGTGCCTCCAATGAGCAGTTCTTC. This codes for CASRQTGASNEQFF.

There are many counts of this clone. J is TRBJ2-2 and V is TRBV11-3; TRBD1 matches at 11 bases. CDR3 length: 16 amino acids. V trimming: 1 base; J trimming: 6 bases; junction bases outside the gene matches: 4. The V gene's germline CDR1 is SGHNT and CDR2 YENEEA. CDR3 bases: TGTGCCAGCAGCTTAGGAGGACAGGGGGCTCCCGGGGAGCTGTTTTTT. This gives the protein CASSLGGQGAPGELFF.

The V gene is TRBV5-1, the J gene TRBJ2-7, with D tentatively TRBD2 (6 bases). The V end was cut by 4 bases, the J end by 3 bases, with 20 bases between. The CDR3 consists of 16 residues. In germline, CDR1 is SGHRS, CDR2 YFSETQ. CDR3 DNA: TGCGCCAGCAGCCGAAGTTCGGGGGTCGCCCACTACGAGCAGTACTTC. Translated: CASSRSSGVAHYEQYF.

This rearrangement joins TRBV19 to TRBJ1-6, with TRBD1 matching 10 bases. Germline CDR1 and CDR2: LNHDA and SQIVND (reference sequence). The V and J ends lost 9 bases and 6 bases, in that order; junction bases with no gene match: 8. The CDR3 is made up of 15 amino acids. Written as DNA, the CDR3 is TGTGCCAGCGGAGGGACAGGGGATCTTAATTCACCCCTCCACTTT. Protein product: CASGGTGDLNSPLHF.

This clone was counted only a few times. The chain links TRBV9 to TRBJ2-1, with 16 bases identical to TRBD2. V shed 4 bases, J shed 7 bases, and the junction held 5 bases outside the gene matches. CDR1 and CDR2 (germline): SGDLS, YYNGEE. The CDR3 is 16 amino acids. CDR3: CASSPGLAGGQNEQFF. The CDR3 DNA is TGTGCCAGCAGCCCGGGACTAGCGGGGGGGCAAAATGAGCAGTTCTTC.

The table lists this clone with a few counts. The rearrangement joins TRBV5-1 to TRBJ2-5, with TRBD2 matching 15 bases. CDR3 length equals 17 residues. Trimming took 4 bases from V and 4 from J; bases not matched to a gene: 8. The V gene's germline CDR1 is SGHRS and CDR2 YFSETQ. The CDR3 bases are TGCGCCAGCAGCGTAGGACTAGCGGGGGGGCTCGGAGAGACCCAGTACTTC. This gives the protein CASSVGLAGGLGETQYF.

A few counts support this clone. The rearrangement uses TRBV6-8 and TRBJ2-1; 10 nucleotides agree with TRBD1. Germline loops: CDR1 MNHGY, CDR2 SAAAGT. CDR3 size: 13 residues. V lost 7 bases, J lost 8 bases, and 5 bases stayed unmatched. CDR3 nucleotide sequence: TGTGCCAGCAACCCAGGGACAGGGGATGAGCAGTTCTTC. Translating it yields CASNPGTGDEQFF.

This clone has more than one count but fewer than ten. The gene calls are TRBV19 and TRBJ2-7, with D possibly being TRBD1 or TRBD2 (5 bases each). CDR3 length: 13 amino acids. The V gene's germline CDR1 is LNHDA and CDR2 SQIVND (reference sequence). The V end lost 7 bases, the J end lost 2 bases, and 12 bases lay between the germline ends. The DNA of the CDR3 is TGTGCCAGTACTGGTGAGGGGACCTACGAGCAGTACTTC. It specifies CASTGEGTYEQYF. The variable domain in full, with the rest retrieved from reference TRBV19 and TRBJ2-7, is DGGITQSPKYLFRKEGQNVTLSCEQNLNHDAMYWYRQDPGQGLRLIYYSQIVNDFQKGDIAEGYSVSREKKESFPLTVTSAQKNPTAFYLCASTGEGTYEQYFGPGTRLTVT.

V and J are TRBV30 and TRBJ2-3; D remains ambiguous. CDR1 and CDR2 from the germline V gene are GTSNPN and SVGIG (reference sequence). The CDR3 has 11 residues. V was trimmed by 4 bases and J by 1 base, leaving 3 bases between them. Here the CDR3 DNA reads TGTGCCTGGATTGGCACAGATACGCAGTATTTT. Protein product: CAWIGTDTQYF.